The next 2 T cell receptor beta chains were all read from a single sample in a study of blood T cells in healthy people across ages. Primed by a sample-barcoded 5' primer and a J-beta primer mix, a second PCR proceeded for roughly 7 to 11 cycles. MiXCR, applied by TCRdb to the 5' RACE reads, yields one record per CDR3 protein. The sample gives 1.5 million to 2 million distinct CDR3 sequences, around 50% of which show up once; over 2% is in the top ten. Sample: blood. The receptors were sampled from a woman in her forties in good health.

The genes are TRBV12-3 or TRBV12-4 and TRBJ1-2, with 12 nucleotides matching TRBD1. There are 15 residues in the CDR3. V dropped 1 base and J dropped 6; count of bases not matched to a gene: 3. The CDR3 DNA is TGTGCCAGCAGTTTAGGAGGGACAGGGGGCCATGGCTACACCTTC. This translates into CASSLGGTGGHGYTF.

The chain employs TRBV7-3 and TRBJ2-3; D possibly uses TRBD1 or TRBD2 (5 bases each). Germline V CDR1 and CDR2: SGHTA, FQGTGA. The CDR3 has 15 residues. The ends were cut back, 4 bases at V and 2 bases at J, with 13 bases in the middle. The CDR3 protein is CASSYRGQNTDTQYF. The CDR3 bases are TGTGCCAGCAGCTACCGGGGCCAAAACACAGATACGCAGTATTTT.